One and the same sample provided the 25 T cell receptor beta chains below, sequenced in a study of CD8+ T cells in alopecia areata. Treatment of the sample: oral pan-JAK inhibitor, 5-10 mg twice daily. Extracted RNA was reverse transcribed, and the resulting cDNA served as sequencing template. Data came from immunoSEQ multiplex PCR; TCRdb stores just in-frame clones and leaves some out. The sample shows over 150,000 clones, less than 70% of them seen only once. Here the sequenced sample was CD4+ T cells sorted from blood, taken at week 24, from a patient treated with tofacitinib. The source is a human donor with alopecia areata.

This chain uses TRBV5-6 with TRBJ1-1; no firm D call. V was pared by 1 base and J by 1 base, with 5 bases between. From germline, CDR1 is SGHDT and CDR2 YYEEEE. The CDR3 length is 13 residues. CDR3 nucleotide sequence: TGTGCCAGCAGCTTGTCCGCGAACACTGAAGCTTTCTTT. Its protein product is CASSLSANTEAFF.

The chain links TRBV30 to TRBJ2-7; 7 bases map to TRBD1. The J segment lost 6 bases and the V segment lost 3 bases, leaving 8 bases of the junction unmatched. The CDR3 has 13 amino acids. In germline, CDR1 is GTSNPN, CDR2 SVGIG (reference sequence). CDR3 sequence: CAWRLLQGVEQYF. The CDR3 region has the DNA TGTGCCTGGAGGCTACTCCAGGGGGTCGAGCAGTACTTC.

V and J are TRBV5-1 and TRBJ2-7; D gene uncertain. The CDR3 runs 14 residues. The germline gives CDR1 SGHRS, CDR2 YFSETQ. Trimming shortened V by 0 bases and J by 3 bases, and 10 bases separated the two germline ends. CDR3 region: CASSLDREYYEQYF. CDR3 coding DNA: TGCGCCAGCAGCTTGGACAGAGAATACTACGAGCAGTACTTC.

The chain recombines TRBV5-6 with TRBJ2-3; D is possibly TRBD2 (5 bases). Germline-derived CDR1 and CDR2 are SGHDT and YYEEEE. The CDR3 has 15 residues. V was pared by 6 bases and J by 1 base, with 15 bases between. For the CDR3, the DNA is TGTGCCAGCATCTCAACCCTACTAGGCACAGATACGCAGTATTTT. Translating gives CASISTLLGTDTQYF.

This clone has just a few counts. This sample also contains other DNA sequences that code for the same CDR3. The CDR3 nucleotides read TGTGCCAGCAGCTTAGATTCGGGGAACACCGGGGAGCTGTTTTTT. Protein: CASSLDSGNTGELFF. V gene TRBV7-9 combines with J gene TRBJ2-2; D remains unclear. Trimming took 1 base from V and 1 from J, leaving 7 bases between them. The germline gives CDR1 SEHNR, CDR2 FQNEAQ (reference sequence). The CDR3 sequence is 15 residues long.

The chain couples TRBV30 to TRBJ2-1, with D maybe TRBD2 (6 bases). The germline CDR1 and CDR2 sequences are GTSNPN and SVGIG (reference sequence). CDR3 size: 14 residues. V was cut by 2 bases and J by 0 bases, with 8 bases left in between. The CDR3 loop reads CAWSPGDSYNEQFF. CDR3 nucleotides: TGTGCCTGGAGTCCGGGGGACTCCTACAATGAGCAGTTCTTC.

The chain joins TRBV30 to TRBJ2-5; D not resolved. Trimming cost V 0 bases and J 5 bases, with 10 bases left between them. The CDR3 is made up of 13 amino acids. Germline CDR1 GTSNPN, CDR2 SVGIG (reference sequence). The CDR3 sequence is CAWSVQAVETQYF. The DNA of the CDR3 is TGTGCCTGGAGTGTCCAGGCGGTCGAGACCCAGTACTTC.

This clone was seen more than once but under ten times. The gene calls are TRBV11-2 and TRBJ2-5; D is possibly TRBD1 (6 bases). V lost 5 bases and J 2 bases, leaving 12 bases between the germline ends. CDR3 length equals 14 residues. Germline CDR1 and CDR2: SGHAT and FQNNGV. The CDR3 sequence: CASSARTAQETQYF. In DNA, the CDR3 is TGTGCCAGCAGCGCGAGGACAGCTCAAGAGACCCAGTACTTC.

This rearrangement joins TRBV29-1 to TRBJ2-7; 7 bases agree with TRBD1. Germline V lookup: CDR1 SQVTM, CDR2 ANQGSEA. The CDR3 runs to 13 residues. After removal of 4 bases from V and 5 bases from J, the junction contained 8 bases not matched to a gene. This CDR3 reads CSVVETGFHEQYF. CDR3 DNA sequence: TGCAGCGTTGTTGAGACAGGGTTCCACGAGCAGTACTTC.

The V call is TRBV9, the J call TRBJ1-5, with D maybe TRBD1 (5 bases). The CDR3 extends over 14 amino acids. The V end was cut by 4 bases, the J end by 4 bases, with 12 bases between. Looked up from germline, CDR1 is SGDLS and CDR2 is YYNGEE. The CDR3 region is CASSQTGYNQPQHF. CDR3 sequence (DNA): TGTGCCAGCAGCCAAACAGGTTATAATCAGCCCCAGCATTTT. Complete variable domain (other parts from reference TRBV9 and TRBJ1-5): DSGVTQTPKHLITATGQRVTLRCSPRSGDLSVYWYQQSLDQGLQFLIQYYNGEERAKGNILERFSAQQFPDLHSELNLSSLELGDSALYFCASSQTGYNQPQHFGDGTRLSIL.

V gene TRBV25-1 combines with J gene TRBJ2-7; 12 positions match TRBD1. The J segment lost 5 bases and the V segment lost 6 bases, leaving 8 bases of the junction unmatched. The V gene's germline CDR1 is MGHDK and CDR2 SYGVNS. The CDR3 is 15 residues long. The CDR3 spells CASRISGDRGHEQYF. The CDR3 nucleotides are TGTGCCAGCAGGATAAGCGGGGACAGGGGGCACGAGCAGTACTTC.

This clone was detected a few times. The J gene is TRBJ1-5, the V gene TRBV28; the D gene is possibly TRBD1 (5 bases). The CDR3 loop spans 14 amino acids. Germline CDR1 is MDHEN and CDR2 is SYDVKM. Trimming stripped 7 bases from V and 3 bases from J, with 13 bases between. The DNA of the CDR3 is TGTGCCAGCAATTTGGGGGGGATCAATCAGCCCCAGCATTTT. Its protein is CASNLGGINQPQHF.

As DNA, the CDR3 is TGTGCCAGTAGTATCAGTTCGGGTCGGGGGCAGCCCCAGCATTTT. Translating gives CASSISSGRGQPQHF. The J gene is TRBJ1-5, the V gene TRBV19, with a tentative D call TRBD1 (5 bases). The CDR3 totals 15 residues. V was cut by 3 bases and J by 7 bases, with 16 bases left in between. In germline, CDR1 is LNHDA, CDR2 SQIVND (reference sequence).

This rearrangement joins TRBV7-9 to TRBJ1-6, with 8 positions matching TRBD1. Germline lookup yields CDR1 SEHNR and CDR2 FQNEAQ (reference sequence). Trimming cost V 1 base and J 10 bases; bases outside gene matches: 6. CDR3 length equals 15 residues. The CDR3 protein is CASSLDLDRDSPLHF. For the CDR3, the DNA is TGTGCCAGCAGCTTAGATCTGGACAGGGACTCACCCCTCCACTTT.

The CDR3 sequence: CASTFGQGYYGYTF. Written as DNA, the CDR3 is TGTGCCAGCACCTTCGGACAGGGTTACTATGGCTACACCTTC. The genes are TRBV9 and TRBJ1-2, with 8 bases aligning to TRBD1. CDR1 and CDR2 (germline): SGDLS, YYNGEE. With V trimmed by 6 bases and J by 3 bases, 7 bases remained unmatched. CDR3 length: 14 residues.

In this sample, this clone turned up a few times. The J gene is TRBJ1-4, the V gene TRBV29-1; D perhaps matches TRBD1 (5 bases). The CDR3 is made up of 11 amino acids. CDR1 is SQVTM and CDR2 is ANQGSEA in the germline V gene. Trimming took off 7 bases at V and 8 bases at J, with 11 bases between the two ends. The chain's CDR3 is CSAGEEEKLFF. The CDR3 DNA reads TGCAGCGCGGGGGAGGAGGAAAAACTGTTTTTT.

This chain uses TRBV7-2 with TRBJ2-5; the match to TRBD2 covers 8 bases. This CDR3 spans 15 amino acids. The ends lost 5 bases at V and 2 bases at J; junction bases unmatched: 7. Germline V gene sequence: CDR1 SGHTA, CDR2 FQGNSA. The CDR3 sequence: CASSRMTSVQETQYF. The CDR3, as DNA: TGTGCCAGCAGCCGGATGACTAGCGTACAAGAGACCCAGTACTTC.

This clone has a handful of counts. The chain combines TRBV19 with TRBJ2-3; D is ambiguous. V was cut by 6 bases and J by 6 bases, with 10 bases left in between. CDR1 and CDR2 (germline): LNHDA, SQIVND (reference sequence). This CDR3 region has 12 residues. The CDR3 sequence is CASSYPKDTQYF. The DNA for the CDR3 is TGTGCCAGTAGCTACCCGAAGGATACGCAGTATTTT.

This clone occurred a few times. The CDR3 DNA reads as TGTGCCAGCAGCCAGACAGGGTCGGACTACACCTTC. It specifies CASSQTGSDYTF. The chain is built from TRBV7-2 and TRBJ1-2, with 7 bases that match TRBD1. Germline lookup yields CDR1 SGHTA and CDR2 FQGNSA. J was trimmed by 10 bases and V by 5 bases; bases with no gene match: 7. CDR3 size: 12 residues.

The V call is TRBV29-1, the J call TRBJ1-1; 7 positions match TRBD1. Germline loops: CDR1 SQVTM, CDR2 ANQGSEA. This CDR3 comprises 14 residues. The V gene end was trimmed by 5 bases and the J gene end by 0 bases; junction bases not matched to a gene: 6. The chain's CDR3 is CSVLQGGMNTEAFF. CDR3 bases: TGCAGCGTTTTGCAGGGGGGAATGAACACTGAAGCTTTCTTT.

The chain employs TRBV30 and TRBJ1-1, with unresolved D. The CDR3 has 13 amino acids. The germline CDR1 and CDR2 sequences are GTSNPN and SVGIG (reference sequence). Trimming left V 3 bases short and J 3 bases short, with 11 bases between. The CDR3 nucleotides read TGTGCCTGGAGGCCTCCCAGGTACACTGAAGCTTTCTTT. It specifies CAWRPPRYTEAFF.

This rearrangement joins TRBV29-1 to TRBJ2-6; D remains unclear. With 4 bases removed from V and 4 bases from J, the gap between germline ends came to 11 bases. Germline V gene sequence: CDR1 SQVTM, CDR2 ANQGSEA. This CDR3 has 14 amino acids. The CDR3 reads CSVGHGLGANVLTF. As DNA, the CDR3 is TGCAGCGTTGGTCATGGGTTAGGGGCCAACGTCCTGACTTTC.

This clone was detected only a few times. V gene TRBV9 combines with J gene TRBJ2-3, with D possibly TRBD1 on 5 matching bases. This CDR3 region has 13 residues. CDR1 SGDLS and CDR2 YYNGEE come from the germline V gene. The V and J ends lost 0 bases and 4 bases respectively, with 6 bases between them. The DNA of the CDR3 is TGTGCCAGCAGCGTAGTAGGGGCAGATACGCAGTATTTT. This sequence encodes CASSVVGADTQYF.

This clone was picked up a small number of times. The CDR3 region is CASTRGSGAAYEQYF. The DNA for the CDR3 is TGCGCCAGCACGCGGGGGAGCGGGGCTGCCTACGAGCAGTACTTC. The rearrangement links TRBV5-1 to TRBJ2-7, with 7 nucleotides matching TRBD2. This CDR3 contains 15 residues. V lost 6 bases and J lost 2; bases outside the gene matches: 11. The germline V gene has CDR1 SGHRS and CDR2 YFSETQ.

The V call is TRBV7-8, the J call TRBJ2-1; 8 nucleotides align to TRBD2. Germline V lookup: CDR1 SGHVS, CDR2 FQNEAQ. CDR3 length: 16 residues. V shed 5 bases and J 5 bases; nucleotides not matched to a gene: 11. The CDR3 protein is CASSISIAGSHNEQFF. DNA of the CDR3: TGTGCCAGCAGCATATCCATAGCGGGATCCCACAATGAGCAGTTCTTC.